This TCR beta chain was recorded in a study of T cell clones after liver transplantation. Study information: Graft-donor-reactive sequences were compared with third-party-reactive TCRbeta sequences from pre-transplant mixed lymphocyte reactions. Tolerance: complete withdrawal held at least one year, liver enzymes staying within twice normal.

TCRdb's table, derived via immunoSEQ multiplex PCR, lists solely in-frame clones and lacks some. Of about 45,000 clones in the sample, around 84% were seen once. The CDR3 length is 15 residues. Germline CDR1 MDHEN, CDR2 SYDVKM. With 6 bases clipped from V and 5 bases from J, the junction kept 4 bases outside the gene matches. The source material was CD4+ T cells from blood, sampled 24 months after liver transplant. This clonotype was obtained from a human patient who received a liver transplant. Some T cells may be graft donor cells. The gene calls are TRBV28 and TRBJ2-3, with TRBD2 matching 14 bases. This CDR3 is CASRPGLAGGDTQYF. CDR3 DNA: TGTGCCAGCAGACCTGGACTAGCGGGAGGAGATACGCAGTATTTT.